This passage covers 8 T cell receptor beta chains from one sample sequenced in a study of blood T cell repertoires in COVID-19. TCRdb's table, derived via immunoSEQ multiplex PCR, lists solely in-frame clones and lacks some. The sample includes approximately 200,000 clones, approximately 88% of them seen just once. Input material: peripheral blood. Receptors were obtained from a woman between 25 and 40 years old with acute or convalescent COVID-19.

This clone was detected only a few times. The chain employs TRBV2 and TRBJ2-2; D gene ambiguous. V was trimmed by 5 bases and J by 6 bases, leaving 10 bases between them. CDR3 size: 13 residues. Per the germline V gene, CDR1 is SNHLY and CDR2 is FYNNEI. CDR3 residues: CASSSRHAGELFF. CDR3 coding DNA: TGTGCCAGCAGTTCGCGACACGCCGGGGAGCTGTTTTTT.

The chain's CDR3 is CASSLIRDTYEQYF. CDR3 nucleotides: TGTGCCAGCAGTTTAATCCGCGATACCTACGAGCAGTACTTC. The chain couples TRBV27 to TRBJ2-7; D gene uncertain. The V end was cut by 2 bases, the J end by 2 bases, with 10 bases between. Per germline, CDR1 MNHEY and CDR2 SMNVEV (reference sequence). The CDR3 has 14 residues.

This chain links TRBV4-2 with TRBJ2-5; a weak D match, TRBD1 (5 bases). Germline V gives CDR1 LGHNA, CDR2 YNFKEQ. The V end was cut by 6 bases, the J end by 2 bases, with 19 bases between. The CDR3 extends over 16 amino acids. CDR3 protein: CASSPRVGRGQETQYF. CDR3 nucleotides: TGTGCCAGCAGTCCAAGGGTAGGAAGGGGACAAGAGACCCAGTACTTC.

In DNA, the CDR3 is TGTGCCAGTAGTATGACAGGGTTGGAAAAACTGTTTTTT. Residues: CASSMTGLEKLFF. The chain employs TRBV19 and TRBJ1-4, with 7 positions matching TRBD1. The junction had 3 bases not matched to a gene; V was cut back by 3 bases and J by 8 bases. The germline V gene encodes CDR1 LNHDA and CDR2 SQIVND (reference sequence). There are 13 residues in the CDR3.

Concerning this clone: Other DNA sequences in the same sample also yield this CDR3. The J gene is TRBJ2-1, the V gene TRBV18; D is unresolved. CDR1 and CDR2 (germline): KGHSH, LQKENI. V lost 6 bases to trimming and J lost 0 bases, with 6 bases between them. CDR3 length equals 13 residues. The CDR3 region has the DNA TGTGCCAGCTCCCCGAGCTCCTACAATGAGCAGTTCTTC. Translating gives CASSPSSYNEQFF.

This sequence joins TRBV19 and TRBJ1-1, with 11 bases fitting TRBD1. Germline loops: CDR1 LNHDA, CDR2 SQIVND (reference sequence). Trimming took 5 bases from V and 8 from J; bases not matched to a gene: 7. This CDR3 has 14 residues. CDR3 residues: CASSAPGDRGEAFF. Written as DNA, the CDR3 is TGTGCCAGTAGTGCCCCGGGGGACAGGGGGGAAGCTTTCTTT.

V usage is TRBV6-1 and J usage is TRBJ1-1; D possibly corresponds to TRBD1 (5 bases). Trimming took 4 bases from V and 1 from J, leaving 13 bases between them. CDR1 and CDR2 (germline): MNHNS, SASEGT. The CDR3 loop spans 15 amino acids. The CDR3 bases are TGTGCCAGCAGTGCGCTCGGGGGGACGAACACTGAAGCTTTCTTT. It specifies CASSALGGTNTEAFF.

The chain combines TRBV6-1 with TRBJ2-3; 11 bases match TRBD1. Germline CDR1 reads MNHNS; CDR2 reads SASEGT. CDR3 length: 16 residues. The V and J ends lost 3 bases and 3 bases, in that order; junction bases with no gene match: 5. Here the CDR3 reads CASSEGQGGRTDTQYF. In nucleotides, the CDR3 is TGTGCCAGCAGTGAGGGACAGGGGGGTAGGACAGATACGCAGTATTTT.